Below, one T cell receptor (beta chain) is given with its context. Its antigen is undetermined. The sample comes from a study of T cells after yellow fever vaccination. The ends were cut back, 0 bases at V and 6 bases at J, with 5 bases in the middle. The germline V gene encodes CDR1 LGHNT and CDR2 FRNRAP. The CDR3 covers 12 residues. Using its own MiXCR run on the 5' RACE reads, TCRdb lists one record per CDR3 protein. Of 510,000 or so distinct CDR3 sequences in the sample, 15% to 20% are singletons; the top ten hold approximately 14%. Notes on the study in general: Abundant clonotypes from the bulk population could get into FACS-sorted repertoires as contaminants. Researchers report a weaker secondary response that nonetheless peaked faster, day 5 versus 15. A small proportion of clonotypes was detected in both the CD4 and CD8 compartments. Post-booster repertoires again held most primary-vaccination clones (roughly 96% CD4, roughly 89% CD8).

V is TRBV12-5 and J is TRBJ2-5, with D hard to call. The TCR comes from a man aged 25 to 40 who received the YFV17D yellow fever vaccine. The sample in question was PBMCs, obtained 15 days after the yellow fever booster vaccination. Here the CDR3 DNA reads TGTGCTAGTGGTTTGGTACTCAAGACCCAGTACTTC. It encodes CASGLVLKTQYF. The full variable domain, its missing parts supplied by reference TRBV12-5 and TRBJ2-5, is DARVTQTPRHKVTEMGQEVTMRCQPILGHNTVFWYRQTMMQGLELLAYFRNRAPLDDSGMPKDRFSAEMPDATLATLKIQPSEPRDSAVYFCASGLVLKTQYFGPGTRLLVL.